This TCR beta chain was recorded in a study of vaccination effects on CD4 cells after COVID-19. Details on this clone: What it binds is unknown.

The table came from immunoSEQ multiplex PCR; TCRdb's copy has only in-frame clones and leaves some out. Of nearly 45,000 clones in the sample, 65% to 70% were seen once. This CDR3 has 14 residues. Trimming pared 3 bases from V and 5 bases from J, leaving 11 bases between. Per germline, CDR1 LGHDT and CDR2 YNNKEL (reference sequence). Sequencing in the ViraFEST assay came after antigen-specific CD4+ T cells had been expanded with viral peptide pools, which were used to stimulate PBMC. Isolating CD4+ T cells followed approximately 10 days of culture. The person had a PCR-confirmed SARS-CoV-2 infection during March to December 2020.

The TCR originated in a human donor who had a prior SARS-CoV-2 infection. The sample here was CD4+ T cells from PBMCs cultured with a peptide pool, taken before COVID-19 vaccination. This chain joins TRBV3-1 (or the pseudogene TRBV3-2) and TRBJ2-1; D gene unclear. The CDR3 here is CASSQRQAHNEQFF. In DNA form, the CDR3 reads TGTGCCAGCAGCCAGAGACAAGCTCACAATGAGCAGTTCTTC.